Each of the 21 T cell receptor beta chains below was sequenced from the same sample in a study of blood T cell repertoires in COVID-19. Profiling relied on immunoSEQ multiplex PCR, and the TCRdb table lists in-frame clones only, not all of them. The data show 60,000 to 90,000 clones, approximately 85% seen once. Sequencing was done on a sample of peripheral blood. The source is a man between 60 and 70 years old with COVID-19, enrolled during active disease.

J is TRBJ2-3 and V is TRBV6-5; the D gene is possibly TRBD2 (6 bases). Germline loops: CDR1 MNHEY, CDR2 SVGAGI. The CDR3 loop spans 16 amino acids. Between the trimmed V and J ends, which lost 2 bases and 0 bases, there was a span of 12 bases. CDR3 coding DNA: TGTGCCAGCAGTTACAGTCTAGCGAGAAGCACAGATACGCAGTATTTT. The encoded protein is CASSYSLARSTDTQYF.

This clone was found many times. The J gene is TRBJ1-2, the V gene TRBV10-3; 7 bases are a match to TRBD1. Germline-derived CDR1 and CDR2 are ENHRY and SYGVKD. V lost 2 bases, J lost 5 bases, and 5 bases stayed unmatched. CDR3 length: 14 amino acids. This chain's CDR3 is CAISEEGATYGYTF. The DNA of the CDR3 is TGTGCCATCAGTGAGGAGGGGGCAACATATGGCTACACCTTC.

This chain uses TRBV6-5 with TRBJ2-7, with TRBD2 as a possible D gene (5 bases). Germline V gene data show CDR1 as MNHEY and CDR2 as SVGAGI. The length of the CDR3 is 13 residues. V lost 8 bases, J lost 7 bases, and 18 bases lay in between. The CDR3 DNA sequence: TGTGCCAGCCTACCCGACGTCCGGGGAGAGCAGTACTTC. It specifies CASLPDVRGEQYF.

V usage is TRBV5-1 and J usage is TRBJ1-3; D is unresolved. Per the germline V gene, CDR1 is SGHRS and CDR2 is YFSETQ. The CDR3 runs 15 residues. V was clipped by 0 bases and J by 3 bases, with 10 bases between them. This CDR3 is CASSLGSGLGNTIYF. The DNA of the CDR3 is TGCGCCAGCAGCTTGGGTTCAGGTCTTGGAAACACCATATATTTT.

V usage is TRBV6-6 and J usage is TRBJ1-6; no clear D gene. Germline lookup yields CDR1 MNHNY and CDR2 SVGAGI (reference sequence). The V and J ends lost 0 bases and 6 bases respectively, with 9 bases between them. There are 15 residues in the CDR3. CDR3 in DNA: TGTGCCAGCAGTTACTCGGAGGCAGTTAATTCACCCCTCCACTTT. Residues: CASSYSEAVNSPLHF.

Worth noting for this clone: This sample also contains other DNA sequences that code for the same CDR3. This chain uses TRBV2 with TRBJ1-2, with 9 nucleotides matching TRBD1. V lost 6 bases to trimming and J lost 5 bases; unmatched junction nucleotides: 4. The CDR3 contains 13 residues. Germline V gene lookup returns CDR1 SNHLY and CDR2 FYNNEI. The CDR3 protein is CASSVGTGYGYTF. DNA for the CDR3: TGTGCCAGCAGCGTCGGGACAGGGTATGGCTACACCTTC.

The chain couples TRBV6-5 to TRBJ1-4, with a possible D match to TRBD1 (5 bases). This CDR3 comprises 15 residues. Germline-derived CDR1 and CDR2 are MNHEY and SVGAGI. With 0 bases removed from V and 4 bases from J, the gap between germline ends came to 9 bases. CDR3 in amino acids: CASSYSGRGNEKLFF. CDR3 sequence (DNA): TGTGCCAGCAGTTACTCGGGGAGGGGTAATGAAAAACTGTTTTTT.

A single count supports this clone. In DNA, the CDR3 is TGTGCCAGCAGCCCGGGGACAGGGAATGGCTACACCTTC. As protein: CASSPGTGNGYTF. The chain has TRBV11-2 and TRBJ1-2, with 9 positions matching TRBD1. There are 13 residues in the CDR3. The junction had 4 bases not matched to a gene; V was cut back by 5 bases and J by 6 bases. Germline-derived CDR1 and CDR2 are SGHAT and FQNNGV.

The chain has TRBV4-2 and TRBJ2-7; no definite D call. Trimming took off 1 base at V and 2 bases at J, with 12 bases between the two ends. The germline V gene has CDR1 LGHNA and CDR2 YNFKEQ. The CDR3 is 15 amino acids. The CDR3 sequence: CASSQAYSMAYEQYF. The CDR3 DNA follows: TGTGCCAGCAGCCAAGCCTACAGTATGGCCTACGAGCAGTACTTC.

The chain couples TRBV6-5 to TRBJ1-2; the D is unclear. The V gene lost 7 bases and the J gene lost 0 bases, with 15 bases spanning the gap. The CDR3 is 15 residues long. CDR1 is MNHEY and CDR2 is SVGAGI in the germline V gene. CDR3 protein: CASTLLDPANYGYTF. The CDR3 bases are TGTGCCAGCACCCTTCTAGACCCCGCTAACTATGGCTACACCTTC.

V and J are TRBV7-9 and TRBJ2-3, with a weak D call TRBD2 (5 bases). This CDR3 region has 15 residues. Germline V CDR1 and CDR2: SEHNR, FQNEAQ (reference sequence). The V and J ends lost 3 bases and 6 bases respectively, with 16 bases between them. Here the CDR3 DNA reads TGTGCCAGCAGCTTGGCTAGCCGGGGTCGGGATACGCAGTATTTT. Protein sequence: CASSLASRGRDTQYF. Combining the CDR3 with reference TRBV7-9 and TRBJ2-3 gives the whole variable domain DTGVSQNPRHKITKRGQNVTFRCDPISEHNRLYWYRQTLGQGPEFLTYFQNEAQLEKSRLLSDRFSAERPKGSFSTLEIQRTEQGDSAMYLCASSLASRGRDTQYFGPGTRLTVL.

The rearrangement joins TRBV19 to TRBJ1-4; no reliable D call. V was clipped by 3 bases and J by 4 bases, with 12 bases between them. The CDR3 has 15 residues. The germline V gene encodes CDR1 LNHDA and CDR2 SQIVND (reference sequence). The CDR3 spells CASSISTGDNEKLFF. The CDR3, as DNA: TGTGCCAGTAGTATCTCTACCGGGGATAATGAAAAACTGTTTTTT.

CDR3 sequence: CASSNYGGATMTQHF. The CDR3 region has the DNA TGTGCCAGCAGCAACTACGGGGGGGCAACAATGACCCAGCATTTT. The rearrangement uses TRBV6-5 and TRBJ1-5; TRBD1 is a possible D gene (6 bases). The CDR3 runs to 15 residues. The V end was cut by 6 bases, the J end by 11 bases, with 23 bases between. Germline V gene lookup returns CDR1 MNHEY and CDR2 SVGAGI.

This clone was found a few times. The chain joins TRBV18 to TRBJ1-1; D gene ambiguous. The V and J ends lost 0 bases and 3 bases respectively, with 14 bases between them. CDR1 and CDR2 (germline): KGHSH, LQKENI. The CDR3 runs to 16 residues. CDR3 protein: CASSPPIYLSDTEAFF. In DNA, the CDR3 is TGTGCCAGCTCACCACCGATTTATTTATCAGACACTGAAGCTTTCTTT.

This clone was detected only a few times. The V gene is TRBV10-3, the J gene TRBJ2-7; 8 bases line up with TRBD2. Unmatched junction bases numbered 14, after V lost 8 bases and J lost 5 bases. Germline values: CDR1 ENHRY, CDR2 SYGVKD. The CDR3 covers 15 residues. The CDR3 reads CAIGGRGGGINEQYF. CDR3 DNA: TGTGCCATCGGGGGCCGGGGCGGGGGGATAAACGAGCAGTACTTC.

The V gene is TRBV21-1, the J gene TRBJ1-2. TRBV21-1 is flagged as a pseudogene. CDR3 length: 12 residues. The CDR3 sequence is CARSRSYYGYTF. CDR3 in DNA: TGTGCCAGAAGTAGGAGTTACTATGGCTACACCTTC.

The V call is TRBV5-1, the J call TRBJ2-1; 12 bases align to TRBD2. This CDR3 has 15 amino acids. Losses at the gene ends were 4 bases for V and 6 bases for J; bases not matched to a gene: 5. Germline V gene lookup returns CDR1 SGHRS and CDR2 YFSETQ. The CDR3, as DNA: TGCGCCAGCAGCGTGACTAGCGGGGGAATCAATGAGCAGTTCTTC. It is translated as CASSVTSGGINEQFF.

The J gene is TRBJ2-1, the V gene TRBV7-7, with 9 bases that match TRBD2. After removal of 1 base from V and 5 bases from J, the junction contained 3 bases not matched to a gene. Germline V gene data show CDR1 as SSHAT and CDR2 as FNYEAQ (reference sequence). There are 15 residues in the CDR3. CDR3 residues: CASSLGLAANNEQFF. CDR3 nucleotides: TGTGCCAGCAGCTTAGGACTAGCGGCGAACAATGAGCAGTTCTTC.

V usage is TRBV6-1 and J usage is TRBJ1-3; D not resolved. Trimming took 0 bases from V and 1 from J, leaving 4 bases between them. The CDR3 has 14 amino acids. Germline V CDR1 and CDR2: MNHNS, SASEGT. CDR3 sequence reads: CASSEAASGNTIYF. DNA of the CDR3: TGTGCCAGCAGTGAAGCGGCTTCTGGAAACACCATATATTTT.

The V call is TRBV6-6, the J call TRBJ2-1, with D unresolved. The CDR3 runs 13 residues. The germline CDR1 and CDR2 sequences are MNHNY and SVGAGI (reference sequence). V shed 0 bases and J shed 7 bases, with 7 bases lying between them. The CDR3: CASSYSRWNEQFF. The CDR3 DNA reads TGTGCCAGCAGTTACTCTCGGTGGAATGAGCAGTTCTTC.

The rearrangement joins TRBV30 to TRBJ1-5; D not resolved. This CDR3 is 16 amino acids long. CDR1 is GTSNPN, CDR2 SVGIG, per germline (reference sequence). Trimming removed 0 bases at V and 6 bases at J, with 18 bases between. The CDR3 DNA follows: TGTGCCTGGAGTGTACGTCGGCCAGGAGGGCGTCAGCCCCAGCATTTT. This gives the protein CAWSVRRPGGRQPQHF.